The TCR beta chain described here comes from a study of cytomegalovirus exposure and HLA in healthy donors. Overall study context: Early on, a data release was issued that held about 85 million unique TCRs from HLA-typed donors.

Study-level findings and limits: Most subjects had HLA-A and HLA-B alleles reportedly predicted accurately by TCR beta sequences. In vitro data verified a few CMV-associated chains as specific for CMV antigens.

V shed 5 bases, J shed 2 bases, and the junction held 3 bases outside the gene matches. The CDR3 is made up of 15 amino acids. Germline V lookup: CDR1 SGHRS, CDR2 YFSETQ. Concerning this clone itself: Antigen: not known.

The PCR was carried out with 60 Vbeta primers and 13 Jbeta primers. Libraries were prepared by immunoSEQ multiplex PCR; TCRdb keeps only in-frame clonotypes and omits some of them. This table holds about 100,000 clones, around 83% found once. This chain links TRBV5-1 with TRBJ2-6; TRBD1 matches 8 bases. Source material: PBMCs. The TCR originated in a man aged 25 to 40 in good health and CMV-seronegative. CDR3 in DNA: TGCGCCAGCAGACCGACAGGGGCTGGGGCCAACGTCCTGACTTTC. Its protein is CASRPTGAGANVLTF.